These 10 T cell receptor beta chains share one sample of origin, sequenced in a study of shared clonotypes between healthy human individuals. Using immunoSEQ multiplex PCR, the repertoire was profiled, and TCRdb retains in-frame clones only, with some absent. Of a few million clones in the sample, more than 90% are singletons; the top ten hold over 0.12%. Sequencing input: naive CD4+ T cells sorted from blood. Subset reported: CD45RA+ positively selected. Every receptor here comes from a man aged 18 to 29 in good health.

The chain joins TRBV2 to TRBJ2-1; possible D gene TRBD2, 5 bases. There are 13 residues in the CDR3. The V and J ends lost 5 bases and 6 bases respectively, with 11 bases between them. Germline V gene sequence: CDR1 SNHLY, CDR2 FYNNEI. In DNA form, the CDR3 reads TGTGCCAGCAGTTGGGAGCGATTCAATGAGCAGTTCTTC. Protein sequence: CASSWERFNEQFF.

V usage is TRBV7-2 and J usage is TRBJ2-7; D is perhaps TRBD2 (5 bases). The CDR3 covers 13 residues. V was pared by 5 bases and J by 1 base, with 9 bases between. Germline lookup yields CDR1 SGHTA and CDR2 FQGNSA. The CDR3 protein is CASSNGGSYEQYF. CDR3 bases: TGTGCCAGCAGCAACGGAGGATCCTACGAGCAGTACTTC.

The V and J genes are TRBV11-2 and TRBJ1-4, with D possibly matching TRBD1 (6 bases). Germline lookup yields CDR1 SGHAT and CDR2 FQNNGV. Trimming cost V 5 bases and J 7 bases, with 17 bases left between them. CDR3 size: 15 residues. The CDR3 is CASSHWDTSAEKLFF. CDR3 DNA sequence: TGTGCCAGCAGCCACTGGGACACCTCTGCTGAAAAACTGTTTTTT.

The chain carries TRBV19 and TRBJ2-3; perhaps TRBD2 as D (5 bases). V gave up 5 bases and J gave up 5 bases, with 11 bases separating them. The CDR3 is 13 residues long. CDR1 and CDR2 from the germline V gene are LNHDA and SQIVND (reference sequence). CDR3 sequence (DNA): TGTGCCAGTAGTCCTGCGCGGGTAGATACGCAGTATTTT. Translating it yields CASSPARVDTQYF.

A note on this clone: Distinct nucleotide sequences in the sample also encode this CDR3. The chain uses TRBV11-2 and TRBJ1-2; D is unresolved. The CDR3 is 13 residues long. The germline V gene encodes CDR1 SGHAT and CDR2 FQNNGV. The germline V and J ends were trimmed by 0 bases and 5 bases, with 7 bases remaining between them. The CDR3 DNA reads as TGTGCCAGCAGCTTAGACAGACTTTATGGCTACACCTTC. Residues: CASSLDRLYGYTF. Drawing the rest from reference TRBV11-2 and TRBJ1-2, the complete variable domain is EAGVAQSPRYKIIEKRQSVAFWCNPISGHATLYWYQQILGQGPKLLIQFQNNGVVDDSQLPKDRFSAERLKGVDSTLKIQPAKLEDSAVYLCASSLDRLYGYTFGSGTRLTVV.

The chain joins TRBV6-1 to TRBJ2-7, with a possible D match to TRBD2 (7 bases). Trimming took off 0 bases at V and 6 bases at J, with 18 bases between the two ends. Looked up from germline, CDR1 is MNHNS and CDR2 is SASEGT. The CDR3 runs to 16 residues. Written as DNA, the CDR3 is TGTGCCAGCAGTGAAGCTGGGGGGGCGCGCGCCTTCGAGCAGTACTTC. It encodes CASSEAGGARAFEQYF.

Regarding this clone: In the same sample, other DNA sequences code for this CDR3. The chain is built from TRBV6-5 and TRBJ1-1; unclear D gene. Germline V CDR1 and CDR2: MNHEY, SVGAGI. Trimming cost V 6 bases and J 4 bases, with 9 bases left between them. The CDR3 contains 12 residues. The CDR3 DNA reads TGTGCCAGCAGGTCCGCCGGCACTGAAGCTTTCTTT. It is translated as CASRSAGTEAFF.

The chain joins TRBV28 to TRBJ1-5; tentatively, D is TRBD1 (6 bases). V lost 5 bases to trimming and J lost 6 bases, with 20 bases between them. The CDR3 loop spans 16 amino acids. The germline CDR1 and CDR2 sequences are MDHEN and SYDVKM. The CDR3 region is CASSPPRSGVFQPQHF. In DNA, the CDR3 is TGTGCCAGCAGTCCACCGAGGTCAGGGGTATTTCAGCCCCAGCATTTT.

The CDR3 bases are TGCACCCTAGTCCGGCGAGGGGGCGCCGGAAACACCATATATTTT. Protein product: CTLVRRGGAGNTIYF. The V and J genes are TRBV29-1 and TRBJ1-3, with 7 bases aligning to TRBD1. Germline V gene lookup returns CDR1 SQVTM and CDR2 ANQGSEA. The CDR3 extends over 15 amino acids.

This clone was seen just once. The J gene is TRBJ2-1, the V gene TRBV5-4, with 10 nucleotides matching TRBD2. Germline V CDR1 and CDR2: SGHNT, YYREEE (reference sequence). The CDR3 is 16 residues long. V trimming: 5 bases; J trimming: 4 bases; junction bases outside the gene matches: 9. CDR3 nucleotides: TGTGCCAGCAGGCTTCACGGGACTAGCGCGTACAATGAGCAGTTCTTC. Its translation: CASRLHGTSAYNEQFF.